In this sample, the clone carrying this TCR beta chain turned up a few times. Only in-frame clones appear in the TCRdb table, and some are missing; sequencing was by immunoSEQ multiplex PCR. This table holds approximately 100,000 clones, around 89% found once. The V end was cut by 4 bases, the J end by 5 bases, with 13 bases between. Germline values: CDR1 SGDLS, CDR2 YYNGEE. CDR3 size: 14 residues. The data were taken from a study of identifying expanded T cells in peripheral blood. The sample comprised blood. The sequence was obtained from a person between 18 and 70 years old in good health. The chain employs TRBV9 and TRBJ2-1, with D perhaps TRBD1 or TRBD2 (5 bases each). CDR3 nucleotide sequence: TGTGCCAGCAGCCCCGGGGCGTTTAACAATGAGCAGTTCTTC. Amino acid sequence: CASSPGAFNNEQFF.